The entry below describes one T cell receptor beta chain. Germline V gene sequence: CDR1 LGHNT, CDR2 FRNRAP. The CDR3 totals 14 residues. Germline trimming cut 11 bases from V and 7 bases from J; bases unmatched to any gene: 15. This sample is drawn from a study of blood T cell repertoires in COVID-19. The overall study: From the United States, Italy and Spain came samples of acute and convalescent COVID-19. PBMCs, B-cell-depleted T cells, or T cells were the source of the cDNA or gDNA that made up the material.

In the original analysis: Researchers report that nucleated cell counts were estimated from reference gene primer amplification. Only in-frame clones appear in the TCRdb table, and some are missing; sequencing was by immunoSEQ multiplex PCR. The D gene and trimming were derived from the DNA, and the V and J assignments and clone size from that table. The table records 230,000 or so clones, about 88% of them present only once. The TCR comes from a woman between 40 and 55 years old who had recovered from COVID-19. The rearrangement links TRBV12-5 to TRBJ2-5; the match to TRBD1 covers 8 bases. Sequencing was performed on peripheral blood. The CDR3 DNA reads as TGTGCTGGTCAGGGGGCGAGGTGGCTCGGGACCCAGTACTTC. Translated: CAGQGARWLGTQYF.